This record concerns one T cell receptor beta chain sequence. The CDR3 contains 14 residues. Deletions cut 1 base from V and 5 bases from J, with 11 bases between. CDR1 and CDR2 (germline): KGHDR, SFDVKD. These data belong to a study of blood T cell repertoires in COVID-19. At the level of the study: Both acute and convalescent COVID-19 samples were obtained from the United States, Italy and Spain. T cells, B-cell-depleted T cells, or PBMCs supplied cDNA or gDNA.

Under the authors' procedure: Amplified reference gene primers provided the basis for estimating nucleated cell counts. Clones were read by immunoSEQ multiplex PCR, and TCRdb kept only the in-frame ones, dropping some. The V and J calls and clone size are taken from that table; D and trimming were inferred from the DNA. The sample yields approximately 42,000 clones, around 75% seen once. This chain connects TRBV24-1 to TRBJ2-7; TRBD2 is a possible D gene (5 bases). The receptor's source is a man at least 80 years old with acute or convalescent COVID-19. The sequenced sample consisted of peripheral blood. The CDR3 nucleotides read TGTGCCACCAGTGATTTTTGCCCGGAGGACGAGCAGTACTTC. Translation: CATSDFCPEDEQYF.